The following is a T cell receptor (beta chain) sequence with its context. TCRdb's copy holds only in-frame clones and misses some; the assay was immunoSEQ multiplex PCR. Of roughly 45,000 clones in the sample, roughly nine tenths are singletons; the top ten hold around 1.6%. These data originate in a study of T cell changes during pregnancy in multiple sclerosis. Germline values: CDR1 MGHRA, CDR2 YSYEKL. This CDR3 spans 16 amino acids. V was clipped by 6 bases and J by 0 bases, with 16 bases between them. The sequenced sample was peripheral blood, obtained in the first trimester of pregnancy. This receptor was obtained from a female donor in good health, enrolled as a control in a pregnancy study. The rearrangement links TRBV4-1 to TRBJ2-3, with D possibly matching TRBD2 (5 bases). This CDR3 reads CASRGSAFSSTDTQYF. The CDR3 coding sequence is TGCGCCAGCAGGGGTAGCGCATTCTCAAGCACAGATACGCAGTATTTT.